Presented here are 14 T cell receptor beta chains from one specimen sequenced in a study of molecular identifiers for immune sequencing clone quantification. One entry per CDR3 protein results from TCRdb running MiXCR on the PCR reads. The data show some 650,000 distinct CDR3 sequences, with about 20% seen just once and 0.7% to 1% held by the top ten. The sequenced sample consisted of naive CD8+ T cells from blood, with Jurkat cell RNA spiked in. The subset denotes: FACS-sorted CD8+CD4-CCR7+CD45RA+ naive T cells. All receptors come from a human donor in good health. Some libraries in this study had Jurkat cell RNA spiked in.

This clonotype was counted once. This may be a read error: a much more frequent sequence differs by one nucleotide. The CDR3 is CASSYSYEGYSNTVAFF. The CDR3 DNA follows: TGTGCCAGCAGTTACTCGTACGAGGGATACAGTAACACTGTAGCTTTCTTT. The rearrangement uses TRBV6-5 and TRBJ1-1; D call uncertain. The CDR3 runs 17 residues. Germline V gene data show CDR1 as MNHEY and CDR2 as SVGAGI.

The rearrangement links TRBV3-1 to TRBJ2-7; D is uncertain. CDR1 and CDR2 (germline): LGHDT, YNNKEL (reference sequence). V lost 0 bases to trimming and J lost 6 bases, with 21 bases between them. This CDR3 has 17 amino acids. This chain's CDR3 is CASSQDEHRPPGSEQYF. The CDR3 DNA reads TGTGCCAGCAGCCAAGATGAACATCGACCCCCGGGCTCCGAGCAGTACTTC.

The V gene is TRBV4-3, the J gene TRBJ2-7; no firm D call. Per germline, CDR1 LGHNA and CDR2 YSLEER. V gave up 0 bases and J gave up 3 bases, with 9 bases separating them. This CDR3 contains 14 residues. For the CDR3, the DNA is TGCGCCAGCAGCCAAGAGGCCTGGTACTACGAGCAGTACTTC. Its protein is CASSQEAWYYEQYF.

This clonotype was detected many times. CDR3 loop: CASSSPGTGNQPQHF. CDR3 bases: TGTGCCAGCAGCTCCCCCGGGACAGGAAATCAGCCCCAGCATTTT. The chain has TRBV7-9 and TRBJ1-5; 8 bases fit TRBD1. J gave up 4 bases and V 4 bases, and 6 bases lay outside the gene matches. CDR1 and CDR2 from the germline V gene are SEHNR and FQNEAQ (reference sequence). The CDR3 consists of 15 residues.

About this clonotype: This could be a read error, since a much larger clone is one nucleotide away. The chain recombines TRBV2 with TRBJ1-6, with D perhaps TRBD1 (5 bases). V shed 4 bases and J shed 5 bases, with 12 bases lying between them. Germline lookup yields CDR1 SNHLY and CDR2 FYNNEI. CDR3 length equals 15 residues. The CDR3 spells CASSVWGLNNSPLHF. For the CDR3, the DNA is TGTGCCAGCAGTGTTTGGGGACTTAATAATTCACCCCTCCACTTT.

This clonotype was seen many times. This chain joins TRBV27 and TRBJ1-1; no clear D. The V gene lost 3 bases and the J gene lost 4 bases, with 9 bases spanning the gap. The length of the CDR3 is 13 residues. The germline V gene has CDR1 MNHEY and CDR2 SMNVEV (reference sequence). The CDR3 loop is CASSLAGITEAFF. In nucleotides, the CDR3 is TGTGCCAGCAGTTTGGCAGGTATCACTGAAGCTTTCTTT.

This clonotype has ten or more counts. The V and J genes are TRBV5-1 and TRBJ1-3; D is perhaps TRBD1 (5 bases). Germline V gene lookup returns CDR1 SGHRS and CDR2 YFSETQ. The CDR3 totals 15 residues. Trimming removed 0 bases at V and 0 bases at J, with 7 bases between. CDR3 sequence (DNA): TGCGCCAGCAGCTTGGGGGACCACTCTGGAAACACCATATATTTT. Translation gives CASSLGDHSGNTIYF.

CDR3: CASSLRLGSGGAVNEQFF. CDR3 DNA: TGTGCCAGCAGCCTGCGTTTGGGGAGCGGGGGGGCTGTAAATGAGCAGTTCTTC. This chain joins TRBV3-1 and TRBJ2-1, with 10 positions matching TRBD2. The CDR3 loop spans 18 amino acids. V shed 4 bases, J shed 7 bases, and the junction held 16 bases outside the gene matches. The germline V gene has CDR1 LGHDT and CDR2 YNNKEL (reference sequence).

This clonotype turned up a few times. J is TRBJ2-7 and V is TRBV30, with a possible D match to TRBD1 (5 bases). Germline CDR1 reads GTSNPN; CDR2 reads SVGIG (reference sequence). This CDR3 has 14 amino acids. V dropped 3 bases and J dropped 0 bases, with 12 bases sitting between them. DNA for the CDR3: TGTGCCTGGAGCACCCCAGGGAACTCCTACGAGCAGTACTTC. This translates into CAWSTPGNSYEQYF.

This clonotype was seen ten or more times. J is TRBJ2-3 and V is TRBV28; D unclear. V lost 8 bases to trimming and J lost 2 bases, with 8 bases between them. The CDR3 has 12 residues. CDR1 is MDHEN and CDR2 is SYDVKM in the germline V gene. The CDR3 reads CASGDSTDTQYF. Here the CDR3 DNA reads TGTGCCAGCGGAGACTCCACAGATACGCAGTATTTT.

This clonotype was seen a single time. This could be a read error, since a much larger clone is one nucleotide away. The genes are TRBV6-5 and TRBJ2-7, with 7 nucleotides matching TRBD1. CDR1 and CDR2 (germline): MNHEY, SVGAGI. The CDR3 consists of 12 residues. V lost 8 bases and J lost 5; bases outside the gene matches: 6. CDR3: CASEDRNHEQYF. The CDR3 DNA sequence: TGTGCCAGCGAGGACAGGAACCACGAGCAGTACTTC.

There are many counts of this clonotype. V and J are TRBV29-1 and TRBJ2-1; TRBD1 agrees at 8 bases. Looked up from germline, CDR1 is SQVTM and CDR2 is ANQGSEA. Unmatched junction bases numbered 5, after V lost 6 bases and J lost 4 bases. The CDR3 consists of 13 residues. The CDR3 loop is CSVGTGVYNEQFF. The CDR3 DNA sequence: TGCAGCGTAGGGACAGGAGTATACAATGAGCAGTTCTTC.

Concerning this clonotype: A much larger clone sits a single nucleotide away, making a read error possible. The V gene is TRBV18, the J gene TRBJ1-1; TRBD1 agrees at 9 bases. This CDR3 spans 14 amino acids. Germline lookup yields CDR1 KGHSH and CDR2 LQKENI. CDR3 region: CASSRDRADTEALF. The CDR3 DNA sequence: TGTGCCAGCTCACGGGACAGGGCGGACACTGAAGCTCTCTTT.

This clonotype was observed at least ten times. The V and J genes are TRBV20-1 and TRBJ2-7; 8 bases line up with TRBD1. Per the germline V gene, CDR1 is DFQATT and CDR2 is SNEGSKA (reference sequence). Unmatched junction bases numbered 3, after V lost 0 bases and J lost 2 bases. The CDR3 covers 14 residues. In DNA, the CDR3 is TGCAGTGCTAGAGATGGCAGGGGGCCCTACGAGCAGTACTTC. Protein: CSARDGRGPYEQYF.